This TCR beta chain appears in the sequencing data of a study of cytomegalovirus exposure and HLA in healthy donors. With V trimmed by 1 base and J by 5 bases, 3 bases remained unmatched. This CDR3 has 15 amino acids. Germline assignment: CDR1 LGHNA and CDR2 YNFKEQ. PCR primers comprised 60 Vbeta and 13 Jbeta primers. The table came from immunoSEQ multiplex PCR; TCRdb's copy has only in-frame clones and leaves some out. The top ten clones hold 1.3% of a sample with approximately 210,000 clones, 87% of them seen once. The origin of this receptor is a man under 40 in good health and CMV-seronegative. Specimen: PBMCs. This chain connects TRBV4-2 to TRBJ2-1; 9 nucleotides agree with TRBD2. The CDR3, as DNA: TGTGCCAGCAGCCAAGGGACTAGCGCCAACAATGAGCAGTTCTTC. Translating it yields CASSQGTSANNEQFF.